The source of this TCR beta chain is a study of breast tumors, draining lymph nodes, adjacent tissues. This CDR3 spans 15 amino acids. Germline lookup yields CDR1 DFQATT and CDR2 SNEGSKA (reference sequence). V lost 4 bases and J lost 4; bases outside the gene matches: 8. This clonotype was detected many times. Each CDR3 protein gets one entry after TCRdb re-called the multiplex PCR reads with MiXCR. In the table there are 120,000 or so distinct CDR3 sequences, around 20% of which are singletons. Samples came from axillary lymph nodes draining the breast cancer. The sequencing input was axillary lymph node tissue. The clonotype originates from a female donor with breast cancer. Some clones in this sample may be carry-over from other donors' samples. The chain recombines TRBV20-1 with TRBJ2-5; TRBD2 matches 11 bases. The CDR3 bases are TGCAGTGCTAACGGACTAGCGGGCGCAACAGAGACCCAGTACTTC. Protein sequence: CSANGLAGATETQYF.